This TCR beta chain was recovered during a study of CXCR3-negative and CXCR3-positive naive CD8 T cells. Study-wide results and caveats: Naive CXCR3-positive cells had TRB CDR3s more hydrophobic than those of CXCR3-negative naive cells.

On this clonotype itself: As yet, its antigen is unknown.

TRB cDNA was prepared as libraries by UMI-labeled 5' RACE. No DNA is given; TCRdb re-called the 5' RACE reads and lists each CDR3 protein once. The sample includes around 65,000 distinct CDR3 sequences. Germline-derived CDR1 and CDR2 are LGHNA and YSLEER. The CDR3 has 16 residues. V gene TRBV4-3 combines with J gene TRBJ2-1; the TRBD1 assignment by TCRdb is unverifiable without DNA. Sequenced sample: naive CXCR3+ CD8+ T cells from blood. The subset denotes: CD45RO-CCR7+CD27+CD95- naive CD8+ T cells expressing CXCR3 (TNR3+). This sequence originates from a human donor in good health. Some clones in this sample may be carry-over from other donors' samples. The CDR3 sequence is CASSRMGQGNHNEQFF.